These T cell receptor beta chains were read from a single sample in a study of OX40 agonist ivuxolimab in advanced cancers. Profiled with immunoSEQ multiplex PCR; TCRdb holds only in-frame clones, not every one. The sample shows tens of thousands of clones, more than 80% of them seen only once. The specimen comprised CD4+ or CD8+ T cells sorted from blood, sampled in a trial of the OX40 agonist ivuxolimab. Every receptor here comes from an adult with an advanced solid tumor such as melanoma, head and neck, liver or kidney cancer. CDR3s include the opening cysteine and the closing phenylalanine or tryptophan. A D gene is named only where the DNA matches it firmly. Size is stated for part of the rows, as once, few or many counts, or as a class when the clone is expanded.

j_call: TRBJ1-6; d_call: TRBD1; clone_size: .; v_call: TRBV6-5; cdr3_aa: CASSYEEGALSPLHF; cdr3_nt: TGTGCCAGCAGTTACGAGGAGGGGGCCCTTTCACCCCTCCACTTT
j_call: TRBJ2-5; d_call: TRBD2; clone_size: .; v_call: TRBV5-1; cdr3_aa: CASSLLGSGGTQYF; cdr3_nt: TGCGCCAGCAGCTTGCTGGGGTCGGGGGGGACCCAGTACTTC
j_call: TRBJ1-5; d_call: .; clone_size: .; v_call: TRBV30; cdr3_aa: CAWSPGTYNQPQHF; cdr3_nt: TGTGCCTGGAGCCCCGGGACCTACAATCAGCCCCAGCATTTT
j_call: TRBJ1-1; d_call: .; clone_size: .; v_call: TRBV7-3; cdr3_aa: CASSGDLNTEAFF; cdr3_nt: TGTGCCAGCAGCGGGGACTTGAACACTGAAGCTTTCTTT
j_call: TRBJ1-2; d_call: .; clone_size: .; v_call: TRBV5-4; cdr3_aa: CASSQDASRAENYGYTF; cdr3_nt: TGCGCCAGCAGCCAAGATGCCTCCAGGGCGGAGAACTATGGCTACACCTTC
j_call: TRBJ2-2; d_call: .; clone_size: .; v_call: TRBV5-4; cdr3_aa: CASSLVGKGAGELFF; cdr3_nt: TGTGCCAGCAGCTTGGTAGGGAAGGGGGCCGGGGAGCTGTTTTTT
j_call: TRBJ1-5; d_call: TRBD1; clone_size: once; v_call: TRBV7-6; cdr3_aa: CASSRTGEPNQPQHF; cdr3_nt: TGTGCCAGCAGTCGTACAGGGGAGCCCAATCAGCCCCAGCATTTT
j_call: TRBJ2-5; d_call: TRBD2; clone_size: .; v_call: TRBV6-6; cdr3_aa: CATMGGQETQYF; cdr3_nt: TGTGCCACCATGGGGGGGCAAGAGACCCAGTACTTC
j_call: TRBJ1-2; d_call: .; clone_size: .; v_call: TRBV6-5; cdr3_aa: CASSYSIGSGNGYTF; cdr3_nt: TGTGCCAGCAGTTACTCGATAGGCTCGGGTAATGGCTACACCTTC
j_call: TRBJ1-1; d_call: .; clone_size: .; v_call: TRBV6-5; cdr3_aa: CASSSLQGPRGTEAFF; cdr3_nt: TGTGCCAGCAGTTCGCTACAGGGACCTCGCGGGACTGAAGCTTTCTTT
j_call: TRBJ1-6; d_call: .; clone_size: .; v_call: TRBV4-3; cdr3_aa: CASSQVGEFNSPLHF; cdr3_nt: TGCGCCAGCAGCCAAGTAGGCGAATTCAATTCACCCCTCCACTTT
j_call: TRBJ1-3; d_call: .; clone_size: .; v_call: TRBV9; cdr3_aa: CASSVAAGNTIYF; cdr3_nt: TGTGCCAGCAGCGTAGCCGCTGGAAACACCATATATTTT